This is a list of T cell receptor beta chains from one sample in a study of T cell responses to AZD1222 COVID-19 vaccine. Sequencing used immunoSEQ multiplex PCR; TCRdb keeps in-frame clones, though not all of them. The table shows about 150,000 clones, with 90% occurring only once. The sequencing used peripheral blood, collected 28 days after the second AZD1222 dose. These receptors all come from an adult who received the AZD1222 COVID-19 vaccine. Each CDR3 is given with its conserved first and last residue. A D gene is named only where the DNA matches it firmly. Only part of the rows carry a size: once, few, many, or a class if the clone is expanded.

V,length,J,size,D,CDR3,DNA
TRBV6-5,14,TRBJ1-1,.,.,CASSYSKWDTEAFF,TGTGCCAGCAGTTACTCGAAGTGGGACACTGAAGCTTTCTTT
TRBV10-3,15,TRBJ2-1,once,.,CAISEGGAQVGEQFF,TGTGCCATCAGTGAAGGGGGAGCCCAAGTAGGGGAGCAGTTCTTC
TRBV7-9,14,TRBJ2-5,.,TRBD2,CASTLAGGKETQYF,TGTGCCAGCACCCTAGCGGGAGGGAAAGAGACCCAGTACTTC
TRBV6-5,15,TRBJ2-2,.,TRBD1,CASATGGDMAGELFF,TGTGCCAGCGCGACAGGGGGCGATATGGCCGGGGAGCTGTTTTTT
TRBV10-3,14,TRBJ1-1,once,.,CAISEMTPNTEAFF,TGTGCCATCAGTGAAATGACACCGAACACTGAAGCTTTCTTT
TRBV6-5,13,TRBJ1-4,.,.,CASSRGQYEKLFF,TGTGCCAGCAGTCGAGGACAGTATGAAAAACTGTTTTTT
TRBV10-1,17,TRBJ1-6,.,.,CASSEFEGPWDNSPLHF,TGCGCCAGCAGTGAGTTCGAGGGACCTTGGGATAATTCACCCCTCCACTTT
TRBV6-5,10,TRBJ1-3,.,.,CASTGNTIYF,TGTGCCAGCACCGGAAACACCATATATTTT
TRBV19,16,TRBJ1-5,once,.,CASSIRYADSNQPQHF,TGTGCCAGTAGTATCCGGTATGCCGATAGCAATCAGCCCCAGCATTTT
TRBV5-1,13,TRBJ1-1,.,.,CASSPDGNTEAFF,TGCGCCAGCAGCCCAGACGGGAACACTGAAGCTTTCTTT
TRBV9,15,TRBJ2-1,.,.,CASSVQPHSYNEQFF,TGTGCCAGCAGCGTACAGCCCCACTCCTACAATGAGCAGTTCTTC
TRBV7-9,17,TRBJ2-1,once,TRBD2,CASSPKPRSGSRNEQFF,TGTGCCAGCAGCCCAAAGCCCCGTAGCGGGAGTAGAAATGAGCAGTTCTTC
TRBV5-1,13,TRBJ1-1,.,.,CASRKWGDTEAFF,TGCGCCAGCAGAAAGTGGGGTGATACTGAAGCTTTCTTT
TRBV12-3/TRBV12-4,13,TRBJ1-1,once,.,CASSPGPVVGAFF,TGTGCCAGCAGCCCGGGCCCCGTAGTGGGGGCTTTCTTT
TRBV9,15,TRBJ2-2,.,.,CASSPQGLNTGELFF,TGTGCCAGCAGCCCCCAGGGCCTTAACACCGGGGAGCTGTTTTTT
TRBV6-1,17,TRBJ2-7,.,TRBD1,CASSDHRPDRGAGEQYF,TGTGCCAGCAGTGACCACCGTCCGGACAGGGGCGCCGGCGAGCAGTACTTC
TRBV28,15,TRBJ2-1,.,.,CASSTSGKSYNEQFF,TGTGCCAGCAGTACCTCCGGGAAATCCTACAATGAGCAGTTCTTC
TRBV18,15,TRBJ2-5,.,.,CASSQTDGALKTQYF,TGTGCCAGCTCACAGACCGACGGGGCTCTAAAGACCCAGTACTTC
TRBV19,12,TRBJ1-5,.,.,CASSIYDQPQHF,TGTGCCAGTAGTATCTACGATCAGCCCCAGCATTTT
TRBV5-1,19,TRBJ2-1,.,TRBD2,CASSLPPGLAGGVGNEQFF,TGCGCCAGCAGCTTACCCCCGGGACTAGCGGGGGGGGTAGGTAATGAGCAGTTCTTC
TRBV27,17,TRBJ2-3,.,TRBD2,CASSLSISGLGADTQYF,TGTGCCAGCAGTTTATCCATTAGCGGGCTAGGCGCAGATACGCAGTATTTT
TRBV14,13,TRBJ1-1,.,.,CASSRGLNTEAFF,TGTGCCAGCAGCCGAGGACTGAACACTGAAGCTTTCTTT
TRBV6-6,15,TRBJ2-7,.,TRBD1,CASSYQGQGAYEQYF,TGTGCCAGCAGTTACCAAGGACAGGGTGCCTACGAGCAGTACTTC
TRBV28,15,TRBJ2-7,.,.,CASSLSHGSPLEQYF,TGTGCCAGCAGTTTGTCCCATGGGAGTCCCCTCGAGCAGTACTTC
TRBV4-2,14,TRBJ2-1,.,TRBD2,CASSGGGAYNEQFF,TGTGCCAGCAGCGGCGGGGGGGCCTACAATGAGCAGTTCTTC
TRBV6-5,12,TRBJ2-7,.,.,CASRGSNYEQYF,TGTGCCAGCAGGGGCTCGAACTACGAGCAGTACTTC
TRBV19,11,TRBJ1-2,.,.,CASSMSRGYTF,TGTGCCAGTAGTATGTCTCGCGGCTACACCTTC
TRBV11-2,16,TRBJ2-1,.,TRBD1,CASSPPPGTGRNEQFF,TGTGCCAGCAGCCCGCCCCCCGGGACAGGGCGTAATGAGCAGTTCTTC
TRBV6-5,11,TRBJ2-1,.,.,CSTGGLNEQFF,TGTAGTACCGGGGGTTTGAATGAGCAGTTCTTC
TRBV11-3,13,TRBJ2-5,once,.,CASSLEYMETQYF,TGTGCCAGCAGCTTAGAATACATGGAGACCCAGTACTTC
TRBV9,15,TRBJ2-1,.,.,CASSYDRSSYNEQFF,TGTGCCAGCAGCTACGACAGGAGCTCCTACAATGAGCAGTTCTTC